This note documents a single T cell receptor (beta chain) sequence. Its matching antigen is unknown. This CDR3 region has 15 residues. The V gene lost 5 bases and the J gene lost 0 bases, with 10 bases spanning the gap. Per the germline V gene, CDR1 is MNHEY and CDR2 is SMNVEV (reference sequence). Data came from immunoSEQ multiplex PCR; TCRdb stores just in-frame clones and leaves some out. The sample has approximately 87,000 clones, more than 85% seen once. This entry is derived from a study of OX40 agonist ivuxolimab in advanced cancers. In the study overall: Partial responses, seen in three patients, involved one hepatocellular carcinoma and two cutaneous melanomas. Overall study findings and caveats: Certain nonresponders likewise exhibited a low normalized T-cell clonal expansion. Expanded peripheral T cells had an undetermined antigen specificity.

The source of this sequence is an adult with an advanced solid tumor such as melanoma, head and neck, liver or kidney cancer. The starting material was CD4+ or CD8+ T cells sorted from blood, obtained in a trial of the OX40 agonist ivuxolimab. The chain links TRBV27 to TRBJ1-4; D gene unclear. CDR3 DNA: TGTGCCAGCAGTCCGTCGGTGGCAACTAATGAAAAACTGTTTTTT. Translated: CASSPSVATNEKLFF.